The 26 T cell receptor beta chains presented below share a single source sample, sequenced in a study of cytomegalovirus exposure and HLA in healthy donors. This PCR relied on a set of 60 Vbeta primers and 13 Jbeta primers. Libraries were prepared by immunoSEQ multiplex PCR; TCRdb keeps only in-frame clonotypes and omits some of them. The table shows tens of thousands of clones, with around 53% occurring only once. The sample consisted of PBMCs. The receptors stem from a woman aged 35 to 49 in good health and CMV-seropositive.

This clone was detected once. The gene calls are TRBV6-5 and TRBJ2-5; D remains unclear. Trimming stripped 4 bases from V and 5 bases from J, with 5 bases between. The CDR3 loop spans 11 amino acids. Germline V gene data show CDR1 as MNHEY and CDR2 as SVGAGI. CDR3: CASSSFETQYF. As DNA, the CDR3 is TGTGCCAGCAGTTCGTTCGAGACCCAGTACTTC.

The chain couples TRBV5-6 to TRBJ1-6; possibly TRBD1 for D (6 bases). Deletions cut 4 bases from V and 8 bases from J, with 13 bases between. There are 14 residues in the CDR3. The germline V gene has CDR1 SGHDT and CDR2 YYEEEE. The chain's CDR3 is CASSPGQIDSPLHF. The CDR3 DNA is TGTGCCAGCAGCCCTGGACAGATCGATTCACCCCTCCACTTT. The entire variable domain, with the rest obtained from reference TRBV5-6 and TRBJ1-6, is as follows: DAGVTQSPTHLIKTRGQQVTLRCSPKSGHDTVSWYQQALGQGPQFIFQYYEEEERQRGNFPDRFSGHQFPNYSSELNVNALLLGDSALYLCASSPGQIDSPLHFGNGTRLTVT.

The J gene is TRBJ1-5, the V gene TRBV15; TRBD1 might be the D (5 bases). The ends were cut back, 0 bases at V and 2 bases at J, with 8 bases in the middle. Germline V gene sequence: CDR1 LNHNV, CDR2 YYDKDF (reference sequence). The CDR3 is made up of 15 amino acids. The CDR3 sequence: CATSRDSGGNQPQHF. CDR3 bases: TGTGCCACCAGCAGAGATTCGGGGGGCAATCAGCCCCAGCATTTT.

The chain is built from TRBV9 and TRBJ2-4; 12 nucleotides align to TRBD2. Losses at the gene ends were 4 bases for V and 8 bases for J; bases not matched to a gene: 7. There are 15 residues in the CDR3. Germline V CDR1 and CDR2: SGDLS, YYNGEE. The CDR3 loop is CASSSVTSGGDIQYF. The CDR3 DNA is TGTGCCAGCAGCTCAGTGACTAGCGGGGGTGACATTCAGTACTTC.

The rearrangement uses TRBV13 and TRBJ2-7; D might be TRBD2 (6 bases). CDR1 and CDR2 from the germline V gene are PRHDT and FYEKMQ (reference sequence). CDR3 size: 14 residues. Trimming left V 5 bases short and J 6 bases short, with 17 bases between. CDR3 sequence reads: CASSLRDLGGEQYF. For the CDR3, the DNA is TGTGCCAGCAGCCTCCGGGATTTGGGAGGCGAGCAGTACTTC.

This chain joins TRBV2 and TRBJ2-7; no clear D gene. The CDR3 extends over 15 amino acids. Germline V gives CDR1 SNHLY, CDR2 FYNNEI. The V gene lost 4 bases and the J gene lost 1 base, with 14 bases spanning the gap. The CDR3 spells CASSGTPVRSYEQYF. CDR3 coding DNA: TGTGCCAGCAGTGGAACCCCCGTGCGGTCCTACGAGCAGTACTTC.

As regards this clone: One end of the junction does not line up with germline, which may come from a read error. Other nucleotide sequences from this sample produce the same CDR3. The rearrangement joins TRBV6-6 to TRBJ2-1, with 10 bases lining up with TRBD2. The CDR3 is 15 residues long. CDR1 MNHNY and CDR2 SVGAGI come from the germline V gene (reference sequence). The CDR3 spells CASSSRTSGYNEQFF. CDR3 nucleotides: TGCGCCAGCAGTTCCAGGACTAGCGGATACAATGAGCAGTTCTTC.

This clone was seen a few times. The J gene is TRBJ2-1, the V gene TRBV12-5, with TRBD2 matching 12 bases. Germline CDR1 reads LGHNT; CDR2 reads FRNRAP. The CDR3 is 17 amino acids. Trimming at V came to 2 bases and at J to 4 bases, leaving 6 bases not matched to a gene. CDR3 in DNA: TGTGCTAGTGGTTTGTTGTGGACTAGCGGGGAGTACAATGAGCAGTTCTTC. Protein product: CASGLLWTSGEYNEQFF.

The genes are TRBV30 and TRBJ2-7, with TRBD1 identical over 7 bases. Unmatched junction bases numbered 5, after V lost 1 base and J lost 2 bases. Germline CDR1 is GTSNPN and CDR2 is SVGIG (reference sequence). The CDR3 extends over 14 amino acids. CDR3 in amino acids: CAWSDWDSAYEQYF. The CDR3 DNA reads TGTGCCTGGAGTGATTGGGACAGTGCCTACGAGCAGTACTTC.

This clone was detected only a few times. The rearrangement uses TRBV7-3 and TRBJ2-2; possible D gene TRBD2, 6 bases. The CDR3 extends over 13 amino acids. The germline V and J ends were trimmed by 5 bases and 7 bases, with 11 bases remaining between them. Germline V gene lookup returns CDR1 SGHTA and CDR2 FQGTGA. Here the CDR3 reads CASSPGESGELFF. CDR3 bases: TGTGCCAGCAGCCCGGGAGAGAGCGGGGAGCTGTTTTTT. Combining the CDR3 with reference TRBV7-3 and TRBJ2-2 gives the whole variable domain GAGVSQTPSNKVTEKGKYVELRCDPISGHTALYWYRQSLGQGPEFLIYFQGTGAADDSGLPNDRFFAVRPEGSVSTLKIQRTERGDSAVYLCASSPGESGELFFGEGSRLTVL.

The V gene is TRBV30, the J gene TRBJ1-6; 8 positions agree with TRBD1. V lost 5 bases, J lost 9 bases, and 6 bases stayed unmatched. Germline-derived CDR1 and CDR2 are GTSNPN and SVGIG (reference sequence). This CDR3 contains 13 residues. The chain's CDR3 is CAWAGGPGSPLHF. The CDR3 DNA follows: TGTGCCTGGGCAGGGGGCCCTGGTTCACCCCTCCACTTT.

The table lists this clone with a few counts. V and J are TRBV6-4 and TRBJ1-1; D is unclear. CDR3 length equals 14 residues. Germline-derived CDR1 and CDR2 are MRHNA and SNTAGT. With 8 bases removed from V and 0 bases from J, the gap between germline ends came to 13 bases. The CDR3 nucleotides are TGTGCCAGCTCGGGGTTACAATTGAACACTGAAGCTTTCTTT. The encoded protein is CASSGLQLNTEAFF.

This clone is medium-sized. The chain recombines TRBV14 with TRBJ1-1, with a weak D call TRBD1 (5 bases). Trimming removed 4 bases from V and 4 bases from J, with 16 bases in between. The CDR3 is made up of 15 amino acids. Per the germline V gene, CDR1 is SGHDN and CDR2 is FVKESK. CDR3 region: CASSPQGALGTEAFF. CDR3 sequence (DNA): TGTGCCAGCAGCCCGCAGGGTGCGCTAGGCACTGAAGCTTTCTTT.

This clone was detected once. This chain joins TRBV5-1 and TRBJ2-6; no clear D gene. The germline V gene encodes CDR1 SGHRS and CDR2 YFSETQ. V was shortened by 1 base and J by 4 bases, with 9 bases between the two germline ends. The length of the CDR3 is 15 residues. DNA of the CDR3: TGCGCCAGCAGCTTGATGTCCCGGGGGGCCAACGTCCTGACTTTC. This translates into CASSLMSRGANVLTF.

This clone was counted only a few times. The CDR3 DNA follows: TGTGCCAGCAGTTACGGGGGACTAGGAACGGAAGAGACCCAGTACTTC. This sequence encodes CASSYGGLGTEETQYF. The chain employs TRBV6-5 and TRBJ2-5, with 8 positions matching TRBD2. The CDR3 runs 16 residues. CDR1 MNHEY and CDR2 SVGAGI come from the germline V gene. With V trimmed by 2 bases and J by 3 bases, 8 bases remained unmatched.

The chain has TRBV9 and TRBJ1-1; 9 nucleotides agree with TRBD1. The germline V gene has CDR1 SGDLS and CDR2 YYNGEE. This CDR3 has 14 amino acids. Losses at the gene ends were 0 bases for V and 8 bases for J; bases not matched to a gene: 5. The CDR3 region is CASSVAPGTGEAFF. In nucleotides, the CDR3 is TGTGCCAGCAGCGTAGCTCCCGGGACAGGGGAAGCTTTCTTT. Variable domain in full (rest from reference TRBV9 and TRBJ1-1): DSGVTQTPKHLITATGQRVTLRCSPRSGDLSVYWYQQSLDQGLQFLIQYYNGEERAKGNILERFSAQQFPDLHSELNLSSLELGDSALYFCASSVAPGTGEAFFGQGTRLTVV.

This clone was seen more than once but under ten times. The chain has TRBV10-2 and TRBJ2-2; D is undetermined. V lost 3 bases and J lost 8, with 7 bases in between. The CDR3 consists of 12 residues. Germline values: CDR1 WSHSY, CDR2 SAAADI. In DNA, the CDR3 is TGCGCCAGCAGTGACCCCAGAGGGGAGCTGTTTTTT. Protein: CASSDPRGELFF.

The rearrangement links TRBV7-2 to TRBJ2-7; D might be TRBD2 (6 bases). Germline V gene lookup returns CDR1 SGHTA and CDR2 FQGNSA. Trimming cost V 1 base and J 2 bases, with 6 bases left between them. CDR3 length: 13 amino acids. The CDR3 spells CASSLGTTYEQYF. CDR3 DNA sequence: TGTGCCAGCAGCTTAGGGACTACCTACGAGCAGTACTTC.

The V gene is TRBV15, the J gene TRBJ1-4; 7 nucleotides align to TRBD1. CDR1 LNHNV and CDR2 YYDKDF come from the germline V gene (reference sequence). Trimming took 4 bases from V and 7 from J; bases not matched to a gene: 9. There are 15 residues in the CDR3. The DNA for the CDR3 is TGTGCCACCAGCACCTCGACAGGGTCTAGTGAAAAACTGTTTTTT. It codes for CATSTSTGSSEKLFF.

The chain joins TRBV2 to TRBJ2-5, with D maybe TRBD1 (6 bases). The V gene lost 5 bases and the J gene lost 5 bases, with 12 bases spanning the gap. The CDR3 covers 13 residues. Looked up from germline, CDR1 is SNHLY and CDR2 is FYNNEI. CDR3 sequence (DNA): TGTGCCAGCAGTAACAGGGAAACGGAGACCCAGTACTTC. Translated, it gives CASSNRETETQYF.

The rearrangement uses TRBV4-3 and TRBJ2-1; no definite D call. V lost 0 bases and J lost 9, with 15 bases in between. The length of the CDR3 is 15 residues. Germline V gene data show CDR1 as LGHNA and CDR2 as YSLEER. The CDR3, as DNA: TGCGCCAGCAGCCAAGATCTAATTCGGGTGAGTGAGCAGTTCTTC. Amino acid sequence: CASSQDLIRVSEQFF.

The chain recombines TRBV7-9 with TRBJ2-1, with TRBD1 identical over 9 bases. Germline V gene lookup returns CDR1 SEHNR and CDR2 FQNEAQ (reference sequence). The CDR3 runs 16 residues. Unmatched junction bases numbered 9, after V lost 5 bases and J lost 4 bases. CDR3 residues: CASSPLGTGPYNEQFF. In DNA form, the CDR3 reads TGTGCCAGCAGCCCGTTGGGGACAGGGCCATACAATGAGCAGTTCTTC.

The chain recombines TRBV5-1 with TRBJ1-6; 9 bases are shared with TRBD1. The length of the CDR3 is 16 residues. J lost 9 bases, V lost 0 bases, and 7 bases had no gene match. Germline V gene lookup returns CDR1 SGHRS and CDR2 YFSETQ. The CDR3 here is CASSLAGTGSGSPLHF. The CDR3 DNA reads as TGCGCCAGCAGCTTGGCCGGGACAGGGTCGGGTTCACCCCTCCACTTT.

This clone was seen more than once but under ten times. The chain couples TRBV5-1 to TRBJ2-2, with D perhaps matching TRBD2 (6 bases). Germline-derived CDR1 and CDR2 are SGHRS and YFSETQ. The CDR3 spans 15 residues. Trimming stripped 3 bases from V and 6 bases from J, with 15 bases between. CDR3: CASSSSTSWAGELFF. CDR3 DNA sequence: TGCGCCAGCAGCTCATCGACTAGTTGGGCCGGGGAGCTGTTTTTT.

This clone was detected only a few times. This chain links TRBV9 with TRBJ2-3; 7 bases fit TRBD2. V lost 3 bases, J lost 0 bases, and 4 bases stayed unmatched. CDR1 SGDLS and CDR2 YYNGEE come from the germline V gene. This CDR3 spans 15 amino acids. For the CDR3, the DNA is TGTGCCAGCAGCGCACAAGCGGGAAGCACAGATACGCAGTATTTT. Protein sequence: CASSAQAGSTDTQYF.

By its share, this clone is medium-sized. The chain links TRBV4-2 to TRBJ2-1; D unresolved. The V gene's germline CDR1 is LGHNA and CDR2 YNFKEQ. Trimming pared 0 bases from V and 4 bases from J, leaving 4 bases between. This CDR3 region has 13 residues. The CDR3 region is CASSQDPYNEQFF. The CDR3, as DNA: TGTGCCAGCAGCCAAGATCCTTACAATGAGCAGTTCTTC.